Listed below are T cell receptor beta chains from one sample, sequenced in a study of cytomegalovirus exposure and HLA in healthy donors. Clones were read by immunoSEQ multiplex PCR, and TCRdb kept only the in-frame ones, dropping some. This sample yields approximately 100,000 clones, of which 10% are seen a single time; 5.8% belongs to the top ten. The source material was PBMCs. Receptor source: a middle-aged man in good health and CMV-seropositive. CDR3s include the opening cysteine and the closing phenylalanine or tryptophan. Each record gives: V gene, clone size, D gene, J gene, CDR3 DNA, CDR3 protein. A D gene is named only where the DNA matches it firmly. Clone size is not always given. Where it is, it says once, few, many or a class for expanded clones.

>TRBV4-1|few|.|TRBJ2-7
TGCGCCAGCAGCCAAGGACAGATCTACGAGCAGTACTTC
CASSQGQIYEQYF
>TRBV5-4|.|TRBD2|TRBJ2-2
TGTGCCAGCAGCTTGGGGGCTAGCGGGAACACCGGGGAGCTGTTTTTT
CASSLGASGNTGELFF
>TRBV29-1|many|TRBD1|TRBJ2-3
TGCAGCGTTAGCCGACAGGGGGCAGGCACAGATACGCAGTATTTT
CSVSRQGAGTDTQYF
>TRBV10-3|few|.|TRBJ1-2
TGTGCCATCAGTGAGTCGACCCCAGGGCTATATGGCTACACCTTC
CAISESTPGLYGYTF
>TRBV5-6|.|.|TRBJ2-1
TGTGCCAGCAGCTTGGGACAGTATTACAATGAGCAGTTCTTC
CASSLGQYYNEQFF
>TRBV6-1|few|.|TRBJ2-7
TGTGCCAGCAGTGAACGGCAGGCCAAAAACGAGCAGTACTTC
CASSERQAKNEQYF
>TRBV2|.|TRBD1|TRBJ2-2
TGTGCCAGCAGGGGGACAGGGGGCCACACCGGGGAGCTGTTTTTT
CASRGTGGHTGELFF
>TRBV15|.|.|TRBJ2-5
TGTGCCACCAGGCAGGGGCTACAAGAGACCCAGTACTTC
CATRQGLQETQYF
>TRBV10-3|.|TRBD1|TRBJ2-7
TGTGCCATCAGTGAGGGGGACAGGGCCGAGCAGTACTTC
CAISEGDRAEQYF
>TRBV2|few|TRBD2|TRBJ2-1
TGTGCCAGCAGTGCGGGCCAGACTAGCTTCAATGAGCAGTTCTTC
CASSAGQTSFNEQFF
>TRBV27|few|TRBD1|TRBJ1-5
TGTGCCAGCAGCCCCCGGACAGGGTTTGGTCAGCCCCAGCATTTT
CASSPRTGFGQPQHF
>TRBV5-4|.|.|TRBJ2-5
TGTGCCAGCAGCTTGGTAGGGGGGGGTACGGCGGAGACCCAGTACTTC
CASSLVGGGTAETQYF
>TRBV27|.|TRBD2|TRBJ2-7
TGTGCCAGCAGTTTAGGGACTAGCGGGAGATACGAGCAGTACTTC
CASSLGTSGRYEQYF
>TRBV19|.|TRBD2|TRBJ2-1
TGTGCCAGTAGTGCGGGACTAGCGGGAGGTTGGAATGAGCAGTTCTTC
CASSAGLAGGWNEQFF
>TRBV15|few|TRBD2|TRBJ2-1
TGTGCCACCAGCAGAGCCAGACTAGCGGGAGGCAATGAGCAGTTCTTC
CATSRARLAGGNEQFF
>TRBV28|few|.|TRBJ1-5
TGTGCCAGCAGTTTATCTCAGGTGTATAGCAATCAGCCCCAGCATTTT
CASSLSQVYSNQPQHF
>TRBV27|.|TRBD1|TRBJ2-2
TGTGCCAGCAGTTTGGGGACAGGGGGCTTTCATACCGGGGAGCTGTTTTTT
CASSLGTGGFHTGELFF
>TRBV5-4|.|.|TRBJ2-5
TGTGCCAGCAGCTTGTTAACAGCTAAGGGGGAGACCCAGTACTTC
CASSLLTAKGETQYF
>TRBV6-5|few|.|TRBJ1-2
TGTGCCAGCAGTTCGGCGGCCGCGGATGGCTACACCTTC
CASSSAAADGYTF
>TRBV9|.|.|TRBJ2-1
TGTGCCAGCAGCGTAGAGGGGTGGGGGGAGACTGAGCAGTTCTTC
CASSVEGWGETEQFF
>TRBV29-1|few|TRBD1|TRBJ2-7
TGCAGCGCCGGACAGGGTCAATCCTACGAGCAGTACTTC
CSAGQGQSYEQYF
>TRBV29-1|.|TRBD2|TRBJ2-1
TGCAGCGTTGAAGATCAACTAGCGGGAGTGATTTCCTACAATGAGCAGTTCTTC
CSVEDQLAGVISYNEQFF
>TRBV7-6|few|.|TRBJ2-7
TGTGCCAGCAGCTCGGACTACCTGGGGAAGTACGAGCAGTACTTC
CASSSDYLGKYEQYF
>TRBV19|once|.|TRBJ2-7
TGTGCCAGTAGTCGCCAGGGATTTGACGAGCAGTACTTC
CASSRQGFDEQYF
>TRBV29-1|few|TRBD1|TRBJ2-7
TGCAGCGTGGCCGGGACAGAGGACTCCTACGAGCAGTACTTC
CSVAGTEDSYEQYF
>TRBV7-8|.|.|TRBJ1-2
TGTGCCAGCAGCCCGGCGGGGGACTATGGCTACACCTTC
CASSPAGDYGYTF
>TRBV7-3|once|TRBD2|TRBJ2-3
TGTGCCAGCAGCCCCAGTCTAGCGGGAGGATCAGATACGCAGTATTTT
CASSPSLAGGSDTQYF
>TRBV19|few|.|TRBJ1-5
TGTGCCAGTAGTATGGATGGGGGGAGCCAGCCCCAGCATTTT
CASSMDGGSQPQHF
>TRBV6-5|few|TRBD2|TRBJ2-7
TGTGCCAGCACCGGCCTAGCGGGCTACGAGCAGTACTTC
CASTGLAGYEQYF
>TRBV27|few|TRBD1|TRBJ2-7
TGTGCCAGCAGTTTGGGTCGAGACAGGGGTCCCTACGAGCAGTACTTC
CASSLGRDRGPYEQYF
>TRBV5-1|.|.|TRBJ2-6
TGCGCCAGCAGCTTGGCGTCTCGCTCTGGGGCCAACGTCCTGACTTTC
CASSLASRSGANVLTF
>TRBV19|.|.|TRBJ1-4
TGTGCCAGTAGTCCCGACAGGCGACGGGGTGGTGAAAAACTGTTTTTT
CASSPDRRRGGEKLFF
>TRBV27|.|.|TRBJ2-7
TGTGCCAGCAGGAGGGGAATGGGGGGCGAGCAGTACTTC
CASRRGMGGEQYF